A selection of T cell receptor beta chains follows, all from one sample in a study of cytomegalovirus exposure and HLA in healthy donors. Libraries were prepared by immunoSEQ multiplex PCR; TCRdb keeps only in-frame clonotypes and omits some of them. The top ten hold 0.89% of the sample, which has around 94,000 clones, approximately 95% seen once. Sample: PBMCs. Every receptor here comes from a woman between 18 and 30 years old in good health and CMV-seronegative. Both conserved end residues are part of each CDR3. A D gene is named only where the DNA matches it firmly. Clone sizes are given selectively: once, few, many, or a class where the clone is expanded.

d_gene: -
j_gene: TRBJ1-1
abundance: -
v_gene: TRBV10-2
CDR3nt: TGCGCCAGCAGTGAGATGCGGGGGGTGAGAACTGAAGCTTTCTTT
CDR3aa: CASSEMRGVRTEAFF

d_gene: -
j_gene: TRBJ1-6
abundance: -
v_gene: TRBV21-1
CDR3nt: TGTGCCAGCAGCAAAGCGTGGCCAGGGGGCGACCGCGCACGAACAAATAATTCACCCCTCCACTTT
CDR3aa: CASSKAWPGGDRARTNNSPLHF

d_gene: TRBD2
j_gene: TRBJ2-1
abundance: -
v_gene: TRBV9
CDR3nt: TGTGCCAGCAGCGTCGAGACTAGCGGAAAGCAGTTCTTC
CDR3aa: CASSVETSGKQFF

d_gene: -
j_gene: TRBJ2-3
abundance: -
v_gene: TRBV9
CDR3nt: TGTGCCAGCAGCGTAGGGGGACACAGCACAGATACGCAGTATTTT
CDR3aa: CASSVGGHSTDTQYF

d_gene: TRBD2
j_gene: TRBJ2-2
abundance: -
v_gene: TRBV15
CDR3nt: TGTGCCACTAGGACTAGCCGCGGCACCGGGGAGCTGTTTTTT
CDR3aa: CATRTSRGTGELFF

d_gene: TRBD2
j_gene: TRBJ2-5
abundance: once
v_gene: TRBV9
CDR3nt: TGTGCCAGCAGCGTAGGGGTAGCGGGGGGGCCGGTCCAAGAGACCCAGTACTTC
CDR3aa: CASSVGVAGGPVQETQYF

d_gene: -
j_gene: TRBJ2-6
abundance: -
v_gene: TRBV11-2
CDR3nt: TGTGCCAGCAGCACCAGCGAACCCCAGGGTGGCGGGGCCAACGTCCTGACTTTC
CDR3aa: CASSTSEPQGGGANVLTF

d_gene: TRBD1
j_gene: TRBJ2-1
abundance: -
v_gene: TRBV5-6
CDR3nt: TGTGCCAGCAGCCGAAGACAGGGCGGGAATGAGCAGTTCTTC
CDR3aa: CASSRRQGGNEQFF

d_gene: -
j_gene: TRBJ1-4
abundance: -
v_gene: TRBV7-2
CDR3nt: TGTGCCAGCAGCCCCCTTAGGAGCGAGAAACTGTTTTTT
CDR3aa: CASSPLRSEKLFF

d_gene: TRBD2
j_gene: TRBJ2-7
abundance: -
v_gene: TRBV5-6
CDR3nt: TGTGCCAGCAGCGCCTTAGCGGGGGGTTCCTACGAGCAGTACTTC
CDR3aa: CASSALAGGSYEQYF

d_gene: TRBD1
j_gene: TRBJ2-1
abundance: -
v_gene: TRBV7-2
CDR3nt: TGTGCGACCGGGACAGGCGATTACAATGAGCAGTTCTTC
CDR3aa: CATGTGDYNEQFF

d_gene: TRBD2
j_gene: TRBJ2-5
abundance: -
v_gene: TRBV10-3
CDR3nt: TGTGCCATCACCGACCCACTAGCGGGGGGTAAAGAGACCCAGTACTTC
CDR3aa: CAITDPLAGGKETQYF

d_gene: TRBD2
j_gene: TRBJ2-2
abundance: once
v_gene: TRBV30
CDR3nt: TGTGCCTGGAGACTAGCGGGGAACACCGGGGAGCTGTTTTTT
CDR3aa: CAWRLAGNTGELFF

d_gene: TRBD1
j_gene: TRBJ2-1
abundance: -
v_gene: TRBV7-9
CDR3nt: TGTGCCAGCAGCTTAACAAACAGGGGCGGCTACAATGAGCAGTTCTTC
CDR3aa: CASSLTNRGGYNEQFF

d_gene: TRBD1
j_gene: TRBJ2-2
abundance: -
v_gene: TRBV7-9
CDR3nt: TGTGCCAGCAGCCCTCACGGGACAGGGGTAGCCGGGGAGCTGTTTTTT
CDR3aa: CASSPHGTGVAGELFF

d_gene: -
j_gene: TRBJ1-3
abundance: -
v_gene: TRBV7-6
CDR3nt: TGTGCCAGCAGCCTATGGGAGGGGATCTCTGGAAACACCATATATTTT
CDR3aa: CASSLWEGISGNTIYF

d_gene: TRBD2
j_gene: TRBJ2-1
abundance: -
v_gene: TRBV10-3
CDR3nt: TGTGCCATCAGTGAGTCGCTAGCGGGGTACAATGAGCAGTTCTTC
CDR3aa: CAISESLAGYNEQFF

d_gene: -
j_gene: TRBJ1-6
abundance: -
v_gene: TRBV7-9
CDR3nt: TGTGCCAGCAGCCCCCCGCTACGGCTCAGGGTCCATTCACCCCTCCACTTT
CDR3aa: CASSPPLRLRVHSPLHF

d_gene: -
j_gene: TRBJ2-7
abundance: -
v_gene: TRBV5-4
CDR3nt: TGTGCCAGCAGCCCAGACAGGTGGGGCTCCTACGAGCAGTACTTC
CDR3aa: CASSPDRWGSYEQYF

d_gene: TRBD1
j_gene: TRBJ1-4
abundance: -
v_gene: TRBV5-1
CDR3nt: TGCGCCAGCAGCTCGGCGACAGGGAATGAAAAACTGTTTTTT
CDR3aa: CASSSATGNEKLFF

d_gene: -
j_gene: TRBJ1-1
abundance: -
v_gene: TRBV2
CDR3nt: TGTGCCAGCAGTGGGGCCAGGACAGTGAACACTGAAGCTTTCTTT
CDR3aa: CASSGARTVNTEAFF

d_gene: -
j_gene: TRBJ2-5
abundance: -
v_gene: TRBV6-1
CDR3nt: TGTGCCAGCAGTGAAAAGCGCCCGACCGGACTAAACCAAGAGACCCAGTACTTC
CDR3aa: CASSEKRPTGLNQETQYF

d_gene: TRBD1
j_gene: TRBJ2-7
abundance: -
v_gene: TRBV19
CDR3nt: TGTGCCAGTAGTATCAGGGGACAGGGCGTCTACGAGCAGTACTTC
CDR3aa: CASSIRGQGVYEQYF

d_gene: TRBD2
j_gene: TRBJ2-7
abundance: -
v_gene: TRBV6-6
CDR3nt: TGTGCCAGCAGTTACACGGGACTAGTCTACGAGCAGTACTTC
CDR3aa: CASSYTGLVYEQYF

d_gene: TRBD2
j_gene: TRBJ2-5
abundance: -
v_gene: TRBV4-1
CDR3nt: TGCGCCAGCAGCCATCCCGGACTAGAGAGAGAGACCCAGTACTTC
CDR3aa: CASSHPGLERETQYF

d_gene: -
j_gene: TRBJ1-5
abundance: -
v_gene: TRBV4-1
CDR3nt: TGCGCCAGCAGCCAGGTGGGTAAAGGAGGTCAGCCCCAGCATTTT
CDR3aa: CASSQVGKGGQPQHF

d_gene: TRBD1
j_gene: TRBJ2-5
abundance: -
v_gene: TRBV9
CDR3nt: TGTGCCAGCAGCGTGGGGGACAGGGTATCAGAGACCCAGTACTTC
CDR3aa: CASSVGDRVSETQYF

d_gene: -
j_gene: TRBJ1-2
abundance: few
v_gene: TRBV4-1
CDR3nt: TGCGCCAGCAGCCAAGATGGACAAAAAAACTATGGCTACACCTTC
CDR3aa: CASSQDGQKNYGYTF

d_gene: TRBD1
j_gene: TRBJ1-5
abundance: -
v_gene: TRBV4-3
CDR3nt: TGCGCCAGCAGCCAAGTGACAGGGGGTCAGCCCCAGCATTTT
CDR3aa: CASSQVTGGQPQHF

d_gene: -
j_gene: TRBJ1-2
abundance: -
v_gene: TRBV21-1
CDR3nt: TGTGCCAGCAGCCCTCAGGACCTAAGCGGATATGGCTACACCTTC
CDR3aa: CASSPQDLSGYGYTF

d_gene: -
j_gene: TRBJ1-5
abundance: -
v_gene: TRBV2
CDR3nt: TGTGCCAGCAGTGAAGCGACAGAGTATCAGCCCCAGCATTTT
CDR3aa: CASSEATEYQPQHF

d_gene: -
j_gene: TRBJ2-7
abundance: -
v_gene: TRBV7-9
CDR3nt: TGTGCCAGCAGCCACCTAGACCCTCCCGAGCAGTACTTC
CDR3aa: CASSHLDPPEQYF

d_gene: TRBD1
j_gene: TRBJ1-1
abundance: -
v_gene: TRBV7-9
CDR3nt: TGTGCCAGCAGCTCGACAGGGGCGAGGACTGAAGCTTTCTTT
CDR3aa: CASSSTGARTEAFF

d_gene: -
j_gene: TRBJ1-3
abundance: -
v_gene: TRBV5-1
CDR3nt: TGCGCCAGCAGCTTGGCCGGAGGGTTAAGCTCTGGAAACACCATATATTTT
CDR3aa: CASSLAGGLSSGNTIYF

d_gene: -
j_gene: TRBJ1-6
abundance: -
v_gene: TRBV18
CDR3nt: TGTGCCAGCTCACCAGAGAGCTCCTATAATTCACCCCTCCACTTT
CDR3aa: CASSPESSYNSPLHF

d_gene: -
j_gene: TRBJ1-1
abundance: -
v_gene: TRBV6-1
CDR3nt: TGTGCCAGCAGTGGAATTCAGGGGTACACTGAAGCTTTCTTT
CDR3aa: CASSGIQGYTEAFF

d_gene: -
j_gene: TRBJ1-6
abundance: -
v_gene: TRBV18
CDR3nt: TGTGCCAGCTCATCCCAGGGACAAAGCTCCTATAATTCACCCCTCCACTTT
CDR3aa: CASSSQGQSSYNSPLHF

d_gene: TRBD1
j_gene: TRBJ2-7
abundance: -
v_gene: TRBV29-1
CDR3nt: TGCAGCGCGCCGACAGGGGGGGACCCATACGAGCAGTACTTC
CDR3aa: CSAPTGGDPYEQYF

d_gene: -
j_gene: TRBJ2-1
abundance: -
v_gene: TRBV19
CDR3nt: TGTGCCAGTAGTTCCAGGTCAAACAATGAGCAGTTCTTC
CDR3aa: CASSSRSNNEQFF

d_gene: -
j_gene: TRBJ2-1
abundance: -
v_gene: TRBV2
CDR3nt: TGTGCCAGCAGTAGAGGTTATAGCCGCGATCTTGACAATGAGCAGTTCTTC
CDR3aa: CASSRGYSRDLDNEQFF

d_gene: TRBD1
j_gene: TRBJ2-7
abundance: -
v_gene: TRBV5-6
CDR3nt: TGTGCCAGCAGCAGCAGGACAGGGGGGCCTCCGTACGAGCAGTACTTC
CDR3aa: CASSSRTGGPPYEQYF

d_gene: TRBD1
j_gene: TRBJ2-2
abundance: -
v_gene: TRBV4-2
CDR3nt: TGTGCCAGCAGCCAAGAGCCGGGACAGATAACCGGGGAGCTGTTTTTT
CDR3aa: CASSQEPGQITGELFF

d_gene: -
j_gene: TRBJ2-2
abundance: -
v_gene: TRBV7-9
CDR3nt: TGTGCCAGCAGCCTCCCCGGTTGGGAGCGAGTGAACACCGGGGAGCTGTTTTTT
CDR3aa: CASSLPGWERVNTGELFF

d_gene: -
j_gene: TRBJ2-3
abundance: -
v_gene: TRBV7-2
CDR3nt: TGTGCCAGCAGCTTAGGGGGGCATTTCACAGATACGCAGTATTTT
CDR3aa: CASSLGGHFTDTQYF

d_gene: TRBD2
j_gene: TRBJ2-5
abundance: -
v_gene: TRBV25-1
CDR3nt: TGTGCCAGCAGTGGCTTCGGGAGGGTAGGAAGGGAGACCCAGTACTTC
CDR3aa: CASSGFGRVGRETQYF

d_gene: -
j_gene: TRBJ2-7
abundance: once
v_gene: TRBV6-1
CDR3nt: TGTGCCAGCAGATCAGTGTACGAGCAGTACTTC
CDR3aa: CASRSVYEQYF

d_gene: TRBD1
j_gene: TRBJ1-5
abundance: -
v_gene: TRBV5-8
CDR3nt: TGTGCCAGCAGCTTTGTAACAGGGGAGGCCAATCAGCCCCAGCATTTT
CDR3aa: CASSFVTGEANQPQHF

d_gene: -
j_gene: TRBJ2-1
abundance: -
v_gene: TRBV15
CDR3nt: TGTGCCACCAGCAGAGCCGAGCGGGCCTACAATGAGCAGTTCTTC
CDR3aa: CATSRAERAYNEQFF

d_gene: -
j_gene: TRBJ2-7
abundance: -
v_gene: TRBV6-5
CDR3nt: TGTGCCAGCAGTCTGACAGGCTCGCTCTCCTACGAGCAGTACTTC
CDR3aa: CASSLTGSLSYEQYF

d_gene: TRBD1
j_gene: TRBJ1-1
abundance: -
v_gene: TRBV27
CDR3nt: TGTGCCAGCAGGTCGAGCCAGGGGGGGAACACTGAAGCTTTCTTT
CDR3aa: CASRSSQGGNTEAFF